The 14 T cell receptor beta chains below were found in one sample sequenced in a study of blood T cell repertoires in COVID-19. Assay: immunoSEQ multiplex PCR; the TCRdb copy retains only in-frame clones and omits some. The repertoire has a few hundred thousand clones, roughly 89% of them found once; the top ten carry 10%. Specimen: PBMCs or T cells enriched from blood (not recorded which). These receptors came from a woman aged 50 to 65 who had recovered from COVID-19.

The V and J genes are TRBV2 and TRBJ2-5; 7 nucleotides line up with TRBD2. Trimming took 2 bases from V and 4 from J; bases not matched to a gene: 10. The CDR3 length is 16 residues. From germline, CDR1 is SNHLY and CDR2 FYNNEI. The chain's CDR3 is CASSEQDGRWRETQYF. CDR3 DNA sequence: TGTGCCAGCAGTGAACAGGACGGGAGGTGGCGAGAGACCCAGTACTTC.

The V and J genes are TRBV5-1 and TRBJ1-4; D is uncertain. The V gene's germline CDR1 is SGHRS and CDR2 YFSETQ. This CDR3 is 14 amino acids long. Trimming pared 3 bases from V and 6 bases from J, leaving 12 bases between. CDR3 region: CASSWEGRDEKLFF. For the CDR3, the DNA is TGCGCCAGCAGCTGGGAGGGCCGGGATGAAAAACTGTTTTTT.

V and J are TRBV6-4 and TRBJ2-7; no definite D call. Trimming removed 2 bases from V and 5 bases from J, with 10 bases in between. Per the germline V gene, CDR1 is MRHNA and CDR2 is SNTAGT. The CDR3 is 13 residues long. The CDR3, as DNA: TGTGCCAGCAGTGACGGAGTTGAGGACGAGCAGTACTTC. Translating it yields CASSDGVEDEQYF.

This chain uses TRBV23-1 with TRBJ1-3, with 10 nucleotides matching TRBD1. TRBV23-1 is marked as an open reading frame, function uncertain. The CDR3 consists of 15 residues. Losses at the gene ends were 8 bases for V and 3 bases for J; bases not matched to a gene: 7. Here the CDR3 reads CASYGTGDGGNTIYF. The CDR3 nucleotides are TGCGCCAGCTACGGGACAGGGGACGGTGGAAACACCATATATTTT.

The genes are TRBV18 and TRBJ1-1; no clear D. Germline CDR1 is KGHSH and CDR2 is LQKENI. The V end was cut by 6 bases, the J end by 5 bases, with 22 bases between. This CDR3 spans 16 amino acids. CDR3 nucleotides: TGTGCCAGCTCCTTAACCCTCGGGTTCGGAGATACTGAAGCTTTCTTT. It specifies CASSLTLGFGDTEAFF.

The chain combines TRBV25-1 with TRBJ2-7; unclear D gene. Germline loops: CDR1 MGHDK, CDR2 SYGVNS. V lost 6 bases to trimming and J lost 0 bases, with 9 bases between them. This CDR3 is 13 amino acids long. Here the CDR3 reads CASSRLTSYEQYF. In DNA form, the CDR3 reads TGTGCCAGCAGCCGACTGACCTCCTACGAGCAGTACTTC.

The chain joins TRBV7-2 to TRBJ1-5; D not certain. Trimming pared 5 bases from V and 3 bases from J, leaving 5 bases between. The CDR3 extends over 12 amino acids. The V gene's germline CDR1 is SGHTA and CDR2 FQGNSA. The DNA of the CDR3 is TGTGCCAGCAGCCTAATCAATCAGCCCCAGCATTTT. Translating it yields CASSLINQPQHF.

The V and J genes are TRBV5-1 and TRBJ1-1, with 7 bases that match TRBD1. Germline CDR1 and CDR2: SGHRS and YFSETQ. This CDR3 spans 19 amino acids. V shed 0 bases, J shed 0 bases, and the junction held 14 bases outside the gene matches. For the CDR3, the DNA is TGCGCCAGCAGCTTGGCCCCCGCAGGGGGATCGGGTATGAACACTGAAGCTTTCTTT. Translated: CASSLAPAGGSGMNTEAFF.

The chain combines TRBV30 with TRBJ2-7; D not certain. The CDR3 spans 12 residues. Germline V gene data show CDR1 as GTSNPN and CDR2 as SVGIG (reference sequence). The germline V and J ends were trimmed by 2 bases and 9 bases, with 14 bases remaining between them. The CDR3 nucleotides are TGTGCCTGGAGTCCTCCGGCGGCTCGGCAGTACTTC. Translated: CAWSPPAARQYF. The variable domain in full, with the rest retrieved from reference TRBV30 and TRBJ2-7, is SQTIHQWPATLVQPVGSPLSLECTVEGTSNPNLYWYRQAAGRGLQLLFYSVGIGQISSEVPQNLSASRPQDRQFILSSKKLLLSDSGFYLCAWSPPAARQYFGPGTRLTVT.

The chain is built from TRBV30 and TRBJ1-6; 8 nucleotides line up with TRBD1. From germline, CDR1 is GTSNPN and CDR2 SVGIG (reference sequence). CDR3 length: 14 residues. V shed 0 bases and J 8 bases; nucleotides not matched to a gene: 3. The CDR3 region is CAWSVGQGDSPLHF. The CDR3 DNA reads as TGTGCCTGGAGTGTAGGACAGGGCGATTCACCCCTCCACTTT.

The J gene is TRBJ2-3, the V gene TRBV4-3; 12 bases are shared with TRBD2. V lost 4 bases to trimming and J lost 5 bases; unmatched junction nucleotides: 7. CDR1 and CDR2 (germline): LGHNA, YSLEER. There are 16 residues in the CDR3. Here the CDR3 DNA reads TGCGCCAGCAGCCTTCAACTAGCGGGGGGCCGAGATACGCAGTATTTT. It translates to CASSLQLAGGRDTQYF.

This chain connects TRBV5-1 to TRBJ1-6; possible D gene TRBD1, 5 bases. Germline V lookup: CDR1 SGHRS, CDR2 YFSETQ. CDR3 length: 15 amino acids. V lost 0 bases, J lost 9 bases, and 13 bases lay in between. The DNA of the CDR3 is TGCGCCAGCAGCTTGGCCGGGGGAGGTGGTTCACCCCTCCACTTT. Translating gives CASSLAGGGGSPLHF.

The V gene is TRBV2, the J gene TRBJ1-5, with 9 bases aligning to TRBD1. The germline CDR1 and CDR2 sequences are SNHLY and FYNNEI. Trimming cost V 8 bases and J 7 bases; bases outside gene matches: 15. This CDR3 spans 16 amino acids. CDR3 bases: TGTGCCAGCCGGTCCCCGACAGGGGGTCTGCGGCAGCCCCAGCATTTT. Translation gives CASRSPTGGLRQPQHF. The variable domain in full, completed from reference TRBV2 and TRBJ1-5, reads EPEVTQTPSHQVTQMGQEVILRCVPISNHLYFYWYRQILGQKVEFLVSFYNNEISEKSEIFDDQFSVERPDGSNFTLKIRSTKLEDSAMYFCASRSPTGGLRQPQHFGDGTRLSIL.

The chain joins TRBV28 to TRBJ1-5, with 9 positions matching TRBD1. J lost 2 bases, V lost 9 bases, and 14 bases had no gene match. The CDR3 length is 17 residues. The germline V gene has CDR1 MDHEN and CDR2 SYDVKM. In nucleotides, the CDR3 is TGTGCCAGTCACGTAGGGACAGGGTGGTCCGGCAATCAGCCCCAGCATTTT. Protein sequence: CASHVGTGWSGNQPQHF.